This T cell receptor beta chain was documented in a study of blood T cell repertoires in COVID-19. Produced via immunoSEQ multiplex PCR; TCRdb's table is partial and in-frame only. The sample holds under 75,000 clones, around 80% seen once. Trimming removed 2 bases from V and 3 bases from J, with 10 bases in between. This CDR3 has 14 residues. CDR1 is SEHNR, CDR2 FQNEAQ, per germline (reference sequence). What was sequenced was peripheral blood. The receptor's source is a man aged 55 to 70 with acute or convalescent COVID-19. This chain links TRBV7-9 with TRBJ1-1; D ambiguous. The CDR3 DNA follows: TGTGCCAGCAGCTTACGAGGGTCCGACACTGAAGCTTTCTTT. This sequence encodes CASSLRGSDTEAFF.